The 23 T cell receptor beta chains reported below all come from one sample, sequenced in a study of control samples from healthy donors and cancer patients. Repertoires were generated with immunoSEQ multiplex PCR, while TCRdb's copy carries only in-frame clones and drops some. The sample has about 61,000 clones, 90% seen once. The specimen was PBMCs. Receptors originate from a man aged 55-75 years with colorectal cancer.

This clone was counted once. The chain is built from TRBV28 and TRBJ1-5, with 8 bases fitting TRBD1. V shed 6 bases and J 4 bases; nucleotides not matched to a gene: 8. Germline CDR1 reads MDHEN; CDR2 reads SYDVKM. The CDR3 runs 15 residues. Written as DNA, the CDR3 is TGTGCCAGCAGGAGACAGGGGTACCGGAATCAGCCCCAGCATTTT. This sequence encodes CASRRQGYRNQPQHF.

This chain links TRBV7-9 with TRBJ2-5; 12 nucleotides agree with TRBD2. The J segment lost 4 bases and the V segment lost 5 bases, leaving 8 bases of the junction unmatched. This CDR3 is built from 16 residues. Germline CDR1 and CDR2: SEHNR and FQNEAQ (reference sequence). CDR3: CASSPRLAGAPETQYF. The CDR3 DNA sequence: TGTGCCAGCAGCCCTAGACTAGCGGGGGCCCCAGAGACCCAGTACTTC.

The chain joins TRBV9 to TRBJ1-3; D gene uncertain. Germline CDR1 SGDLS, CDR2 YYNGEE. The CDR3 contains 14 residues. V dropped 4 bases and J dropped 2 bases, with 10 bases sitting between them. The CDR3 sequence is CASSPPGAGNTIYF. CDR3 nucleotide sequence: TGTGCCAGCAGCCCCCCCGGGGCTGGAAACACCATATATTTT.

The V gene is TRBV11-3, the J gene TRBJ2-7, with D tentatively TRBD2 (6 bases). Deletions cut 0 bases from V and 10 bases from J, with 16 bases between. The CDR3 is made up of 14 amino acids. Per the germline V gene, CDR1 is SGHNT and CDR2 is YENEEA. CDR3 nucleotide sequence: TGTGCCAGCAGCTTAGACAGTCGGAGGGATAGACAGTACTTC. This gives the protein CASSLDSRRDRQYF.

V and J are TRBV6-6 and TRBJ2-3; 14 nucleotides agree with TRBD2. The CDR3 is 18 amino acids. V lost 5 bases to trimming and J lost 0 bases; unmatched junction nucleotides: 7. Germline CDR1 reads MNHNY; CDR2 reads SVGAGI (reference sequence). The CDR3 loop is CASSHPGLAGESTDTQYF. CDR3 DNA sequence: TGTGCCAGCAGTCATCCGGGACTAGCGGGGGAAAGCACAGATACGCAGTATTTT.

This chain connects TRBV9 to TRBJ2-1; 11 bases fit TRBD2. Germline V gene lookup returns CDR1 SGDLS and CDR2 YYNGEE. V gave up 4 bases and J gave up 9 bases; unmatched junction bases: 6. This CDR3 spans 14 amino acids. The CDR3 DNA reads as TGTGCCAGCAGCTTTAGCGGGGGGGAGGGTGAGCAGTTCTTC. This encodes CASSFSGGEGEQFF.

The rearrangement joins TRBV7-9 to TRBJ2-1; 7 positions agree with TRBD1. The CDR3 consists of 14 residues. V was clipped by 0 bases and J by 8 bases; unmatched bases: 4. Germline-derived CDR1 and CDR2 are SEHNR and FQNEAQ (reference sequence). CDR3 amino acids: CASSLAQGGDEQFF. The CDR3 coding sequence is TGTGCCAGCAGCTTAGCGCAAGGGGGCGATGAGCAGTTCTTC.

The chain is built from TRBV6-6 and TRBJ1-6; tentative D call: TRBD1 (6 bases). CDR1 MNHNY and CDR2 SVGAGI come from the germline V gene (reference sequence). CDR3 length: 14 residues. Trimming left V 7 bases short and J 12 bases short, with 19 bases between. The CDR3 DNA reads TGTGCCAGCACTCGAGGACAGCCAAGCCGACCCCTCCACTTT. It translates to CASTRGQPSRPLHF.

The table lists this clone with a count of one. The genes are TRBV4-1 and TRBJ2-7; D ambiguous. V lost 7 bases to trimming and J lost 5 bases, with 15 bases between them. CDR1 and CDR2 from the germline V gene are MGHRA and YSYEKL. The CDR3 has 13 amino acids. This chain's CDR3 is CASTSVGRNEQYF. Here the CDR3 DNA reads TGCGCCAGCACCTCCGTGGGAAGAAACGAGCAGTACTTC.

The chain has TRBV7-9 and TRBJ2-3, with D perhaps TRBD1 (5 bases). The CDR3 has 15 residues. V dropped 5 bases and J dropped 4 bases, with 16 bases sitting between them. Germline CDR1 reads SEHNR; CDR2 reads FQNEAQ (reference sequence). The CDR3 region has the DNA TGTGCCAGCAGCCCCCCAGGGCCTGGGGCAGATACGCAGTATTTT. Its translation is CASSPPGPGADTQYF.

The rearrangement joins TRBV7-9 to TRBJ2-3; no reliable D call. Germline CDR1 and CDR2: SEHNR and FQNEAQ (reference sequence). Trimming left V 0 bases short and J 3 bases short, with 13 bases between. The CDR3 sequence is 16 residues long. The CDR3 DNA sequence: TGTGCCAGCAGCTTAGCAGCTGGGATGGGGACAGATACGCAGTATTTT. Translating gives CASSLAAGMGTDTQYF. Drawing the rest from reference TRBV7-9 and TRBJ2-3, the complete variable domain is DTGVSQNPRHKITKRGQNVTFRCDPISEHNRLYWYRQTLGQGPEFLTYFQNEAQLEKSRLLSDRFSAERPKGSFSTLEIQRTEQGDSAMYLCASSLAAGMGTDTQYFGPGTRLTVL.

CDR3 nucleotides: TGCGCCAGCAGCTTGGAAGGGAACGGACTGAACACTGAAGCTTTCTTT. Its protein product is CASSLEGNGLNTEAFF. This sequence joins TRBV5-1 and TRBJ1-1; D remains unclear. V was trimmed by 0 bases and J by 0 bases, leaving 12 bases between them. This CDR3 contains 16 residues. Germline loops: CDR1 SGHRS, CDR2 YFSETQ.

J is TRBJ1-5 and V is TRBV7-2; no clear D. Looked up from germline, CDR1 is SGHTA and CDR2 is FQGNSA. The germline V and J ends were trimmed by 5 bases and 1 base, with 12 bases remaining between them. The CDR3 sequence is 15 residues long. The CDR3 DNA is TGTGCCAGCAGCCTCTACGGACGAAGCAATCAGCCCCAGCATTTT. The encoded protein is CASSLYGRSNQPQHF. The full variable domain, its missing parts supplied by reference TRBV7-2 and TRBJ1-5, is GAGVSQSPSNKVTEKGKDVELRCDPISGHTALYWYRQSLGQGLEFLIYFQGNSAPDKSGLPSDRFSAERTGGSVSTLTIQRTQQEDSAVYLCASSLYGRSNQPQHFGDGTRLSIL.

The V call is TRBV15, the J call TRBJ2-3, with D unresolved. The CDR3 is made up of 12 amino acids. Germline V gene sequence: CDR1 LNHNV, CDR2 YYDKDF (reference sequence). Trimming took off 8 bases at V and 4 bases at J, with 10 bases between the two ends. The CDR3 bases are TGTGCCACCGCCCTTAACGCAGATACGCAGTATTTT. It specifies CATALNADTQYF.

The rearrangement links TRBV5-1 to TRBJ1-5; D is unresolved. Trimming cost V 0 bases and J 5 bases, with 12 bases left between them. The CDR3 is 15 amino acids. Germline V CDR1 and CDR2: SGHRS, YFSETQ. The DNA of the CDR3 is TGCGCCAGCAGCTTGGGGCAGCTACCTTATCAGCCCCAGCATTTT. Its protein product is CASSLGQLPYQPQHF.

In DNA form, the CDR3 reads TGTGCCAGCAGTTGGAACAGGGGCCGCCGCGAGCAGTACTTC. It is translated as CASSWNRGRREQYF. The chain is built from TRBV6-5 and TRBJ2-7, with 7 nucleotides matching TRBD1. The J segment lost 6 bases and the V segment lost 4 bases, leaving 9 bases of the junction unmatched. CDR3 length: 14 residues. Germline assignment: CDR1 MNHEY and CDR2 SVGAGI.

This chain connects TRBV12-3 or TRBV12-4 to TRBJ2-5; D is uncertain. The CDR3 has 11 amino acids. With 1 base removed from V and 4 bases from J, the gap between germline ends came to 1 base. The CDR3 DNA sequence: TGTGCCAGCAGTTTAGGAGAGACCCAGTACTTC. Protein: CASSLGETQYF.

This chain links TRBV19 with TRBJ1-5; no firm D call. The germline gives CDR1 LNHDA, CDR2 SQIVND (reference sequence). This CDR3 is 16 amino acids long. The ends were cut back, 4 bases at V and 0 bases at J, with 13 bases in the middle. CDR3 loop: CASSKGRQNSNQPQHF. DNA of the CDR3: TGTGCCAGTAGTAAGGGCAGGCAAAATAGCAATCAGCCCCAGCATTTT.

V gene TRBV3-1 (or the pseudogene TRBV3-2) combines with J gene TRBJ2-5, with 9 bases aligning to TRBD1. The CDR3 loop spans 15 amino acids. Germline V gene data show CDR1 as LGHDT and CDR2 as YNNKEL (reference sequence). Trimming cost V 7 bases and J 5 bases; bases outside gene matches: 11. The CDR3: CASNPGQGKTETQYF. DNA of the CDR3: TGTGCCAGCAACCCGGGACAGGGTAAAACGGAGACCCAGTACTTC.

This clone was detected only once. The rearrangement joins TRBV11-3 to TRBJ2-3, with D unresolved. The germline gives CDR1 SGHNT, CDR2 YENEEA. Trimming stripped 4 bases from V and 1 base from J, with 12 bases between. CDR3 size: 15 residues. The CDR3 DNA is TGTGCCAGCAGCTCCCCGGGCGGTGGCACAGATACGCAGTATTTT. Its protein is CASSSPGGGTDTQYF.

The CDR3 region is CATSRDPGGETQYF. The CDR3 nucleotides are TGTGCCACCAGCAGAGATCCAGGGGGGGAGACCCAGTACTTC. The V call is TRBV15, the J call TRBJ2-5; TRBD1 is a possible D gene (7 bases). V was pared by 0 bases and J by 5 bases, with 10 bases between. Germline V gene data show CDR1 as LNHNV and CDR2 as YYDKDF (reference sequence). This CDR3 has 14 amino acids.

DNA of the CDR3: TGTGCCAGTAGACCTGACAGCCCTTTGAACACTGAAGCTTTCTTT. This translates into CASRPDSPLNTEAFF. V usage is TRBV19 and J usage is TRBJ1-1; TRBD1 might be the D (5 bases). V dropped 6 bases and J dropped 0 bases, with 14 bases sitting between them. This CDR3 is 15 amino acids long. The germline V gene encodes CDR1 LNHDA and CDR2 SQIVND (reference sequence).

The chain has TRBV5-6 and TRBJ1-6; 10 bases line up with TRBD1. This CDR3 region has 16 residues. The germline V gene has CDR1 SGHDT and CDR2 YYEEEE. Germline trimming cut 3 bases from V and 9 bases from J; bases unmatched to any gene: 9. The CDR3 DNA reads TGTGCCAGCAGCTGGGGTCCCGGGACAGGGGCTTCACCCCTCCACTTT. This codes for CASSWGPGTGASPLHF.